One and the same sample provided the 28 T cell receptor beta chains below, sequenced in a study of CD8+ T cells in alopecia areata. Treatment here: oral pan-JAK inhibitor, 5-10 mg twice daily. Once RNA had been extracted, it was reverse transcribed into cDNA to act as the sequencing template. Clones were read by immunoSEQ multiplex PCR, and TCRdb kept only the in-frame ones, dropping some. The sample carries about 42,000 clones, about three fifths recorded once. Sequenced material: CD8+ T cells sorted from blood, taken at week 4, from a patient treated with tofacitinib. These receptors were taken from a human donor with alopecia areata.

In its sample, this clone was seen once. The chain recombines TRBV4-1 with TRBJ2-1, with D unclear. Germline-derived CDR1 and CDR2 are MGHRA and YSYEKL. The CDR3 is 14 amino acids. The germline V and J ends were trimmed by 10 bases and 0 bases, with 13 bases remaining between them. The DNA for the CDR3 is TGCGCCACCACAGATCTCGTCTCCTACAATGAGCAGTTCTTC. Amino acid sequence: CATTDLVSYNEQFF.

The J gene is TRBJ2-1, the V gene TRBV7-2; tentatively, D is TRBD1 or TRBD2 (6 bases each). The CDR3 runs to 13 residues. Deletions cut 4 bases from V and 13 bases from J, with 17 bases between. In germline, CDR1 is SGHTA, CDR2 FQGNSA. CDR3 in amino acids: CASSSGAYSTQFF. CDR3 nucleotides: TGTGCCAGCAGCTCGGGGGCTTACAGCACACAGTTCTTC.

This clone was seen more than once but under ten times. The rearrangement joins TRBV29-1 to TRBJ2-2; 11 bases agree with TRBD1. The CDR3 consists of 14 residues. V trimming: 6 bases; J trimming: 4 bases; junction bases outside the gene matches: 4. Germline V lookup: CDR1 SQVTM, CDR2 ANQGSEA. CDR3 protein: CSVPDRGPTGELFF. In DNA form, the CDR3 reads TGCAGCGTCCCGGACAGGGGGCCCACCGGGGAGCTGTTTTTT.

This clone was recorded a few times. The gene calls are TRBV9 and TRBJ2-7, with D maybe TRBD1 (5 bases). From germline, CDR1 is SGDLS and CDR2 YYNGEE. V was trimmed by 0 bases and J by 2 bases, leaving 9 bases between them. The CDR3 loop spans 14 amino acids. The CDR3 spells CASSVGTGAYEQYF. In DNA, the CDR3 is TGTGCCAGCAGCGTAGGAACAGGAGCCTACGAGCAGTACTTC.

This chain uses TRBV29-1 with TRBJ2-7; possibly TRBD2 for D (5 bases). This CDR3 comprises 13 residues. The V and J ends lost 6 bases and 3 bases respectively, with 15 bases between them. Germline CDR1 reads SQVTM; CDR2 reads ANQGSEA. As DNA, the CDR3 is TGCAGCGTCGATGAGGGTAGAAACTACGAGCAGTACTTC. Translating it yields CSVDEGRNYEQYF.

The chain employs TRBV29-1 and TRBJ2-1, with TRBD1 as a possible D gene (6 bases). Per the germline V gene, CDR1 is SQVTM and CDR2 is ANQGSEA. With 4 bases removed from V and 8 bases from J, the gap between germline ends came to 12 bases. The CDR3 runs 12 residues. The CDR3 here is CSVVPRGDEQFF. The CDR3 DNA follows: TGCAGCGTTGTACCCAGGGGCGATGAGCAGTTCTTC.

The CDR3 coding sequence is TGCGCCAGCAGCTTCATTGGACCCAAAAGCGATGAGCAGTTCTTC. It codes for CASSFIGPKSDEQFF. V gene TRBV5-1 combines with J gene TRBJ2-1; D unresolved. CDR1 and CDR2 (germline): SGHRS, YFSETQ. The CDR3 has 15 residues. The ends were cut back, 2 bases at V and 8 bases at J, with 17 bases in the middle.

This clone was found a few times. The chain joins TRBV27 to TRBJ2-7; 8 bases agree with TRBD1. The CDR3 is 14 residues long. Germline CDR1 MNHEY, CDR2 SMNVEV (reference sequence). Trimming removed 4 bases from V and 6 bases from J; junction bases left unmatched: 8. The CDR3 nucleotides are TGTGCCAGCAGTTGGGCAGGGGGCGCGGGCGAGCAGTACTTC. It yields the protein CASSWAGGAGEQYF.

The chain recombines TRBV9 with TRBJ1-2; 11 bases agree with TRBD1. After removal of 6 bases from V and 4 bases from J, the junction contained 8 bases not matched to a gene. Germline V gene lookup returns CDR1 SGDLS and CDR2 YYNGEE. The CDR3 is 15 amino acids. CDR3 residues: CASKGTGGEGYGYTF. The CDR3 DNA reads TGTGCCAGCAAAGGGACAGGGGGAGAAGGCTATGGCTACACCTTC.

This sequence joins TRBV2 and TRBJ2-1; 11 bases are shared with TRBD2. V trimming: 6 bases; J trimming: 7 bases; junction bases outside the gene matches: 11. The CDR3 sequence is 16 residues long. CDR1 and CDR2 from the germline V gene are SNHLY and FYNNEI. CDR3 in amino acids: CASRGTSGQGGNEQFF. For the CDR3, the DNA is TGTGCCAGCAGGGGGACTAGCGGCCAGGGTGGGAATGAGCAGTTCTTC.

This chain links TRBV15 with TRBJ2-2; 8 positions match TRBD1. After removal of 3 bases from V and 3 bases from J, the junction contained 9 bases not matched to a gene. The CDR3 contains 17 residues. The V gene's germline CDR1 is LNHNV and CDR2 YYDKDF (reference sequence). The DNA for the CDR3 is TGTGCCACCAGCAGCCCACCCGTGACAGGGGACACCGGGGAGCTGTTTTTT. This translates into CATSSPPVTGDTGELFF. The full variable domain, its missing parts supplied by reference TRBV15 and TRBJ2-2, is DAMVIQNPRYQVTQFGKPVTLSCSQTLNHNVMYWYQQKSSQAPKLLFHYYDKDFNNEADTPDNFQSRRPNTSFCFLDIRSPGLGDTAMYLCATSSPPVTGDTGELFFGEGSRLTVL.

This clone was recorded a few times. The J gene is TRBJ2-3, the V gene TRBV29-1, with D maybe TRBD1 (6 bases). The germline V and J ends were trimmed by 1 base and 0 bases, with 20 bases remaining between them. CDR3 size: 18 residues. Looked up from germline, CDR1 is SQVTM and CDR2 is ANQGSEA. CDR3: CSVEGLLGARGSTDTQYF. The CDR3 bases are TGCAGCGTTGAAGGCCTCCTGGGGGCGAGGGGTAGCACAGATACGCAGTATTTT.

The chain has TRBV6-5 and TRBJ1-6, with D unresolved. The CDR3 is 13 residues long. CDR1 and CDR2 (germline): MNHEY, SVGAGI. Deletions cut 6 bases from V and 8 bases from J, with 11 bases between. In DNA, the CDR3 is TGTGCCAGCAGCGAGGTCGGGGATTCACCCCTCCACTTT. Translated: CASSEVGDSPLHF.

Details on this clone: This CDR3 is also generated by other DNA sequences in the sample. The chain links TRBV29-1 to TRBJ2-7; D gene ambiguous. V was pared by 2 bases and J by 3 bases, with 5 bases between. CDR1 and CDR2 (germline): SQVTM, ANQGSEA. This CDR3 has 11 residues. CDR3 coding DNA: TGCAGCGTTGAAAGCAACTACGAGCAGTACTTC. This codes for CSVESNYEQYF.

The chain links TRBV29-1 to TRBJ2-2, with TRBD2 identical over 7 bases. The length of the CDR3 is 13 residues. The ends lost 7 bases at V and 7 bases at J; junction bases unmatched: 9. Germline lookup yields CDR1 SQVTM and CDR2 ANQGSEA. The CDR3, as DNA: TGCAGCGGAGGGGAGGGAGGAGTCGGGGAGCTGTTTTTT. Translating it yields CSGGEGGVGELFF.

The chain recombines TRBV29-1 with TRBJ2-6; TRBD1 might be the D (5 bases). The V gene lost 7 bases and the J gene lost 0 bases, with 16 bases spanning the gap. Germline lookup yields CDR1 SQVTM and CDR2 ANQGSEA. This CDR3 region has 16 residues. This CDR3 reads CSALSIRDSGANVLTF. The CDR3 nucleotides read TGCAGCGCCCTCTCAATCAGGGACTCTGGGGCCAACGTCCTGACTTTC.

The chain combines TRBV7-8 with TRBJ2-5, with unresolved D. Germline V gives CDR1 SGHVS, CDR2 FQNEAQ. The V end was cut by 4 bases, the J end by 5 bases, with 5 bases between. This CDR3 has 11 amino acids. The CDR3 DNA is TGTGCCAGCAGCTCCTTGGAGACCCAGTACTTC. Translation: CASSSLETQYF.

V usage is TRBV4-1 and J usage is TRBJ2-7; 8 bases line up with TRBD1. Trimming at V came to 3 bases and at J to 1 base, leaving 5 bases not matched to a gene. The CDR3 extends over 15 amino acids. Germline V gene sequence: CDR1 MGHRA, CDR2 YSYEKL. The CDR3, as DNA: TGCGCCAGCAGCCAGGCCGGGACAGGATCCTACGAGCAGTACTTC. It is translated as CASSQAGTGSYEQYF.

The chain has TRBV27 and TRBJ1-2; tentative D call: TRBD1 (6 bases). This CDR3 spans 13 amino acids. V was clipped by 0 bases and J by 8 bases, with 10 bases between them. From germline, CDR1 is MNHEY and CDR2 SMNVEV (reference sequence). CDR3 DNA: TGTGCCAGCAGTTTATCCAGGGGACGGGGCTACACCTTC. Encoded protein: CASSLSRGRGYTF.

This clone showed up just once. The rearrangement links TRBV4-1 to TRBJ1-6; D ambiguous. Trimming left V 1 base short and J 7 bases short, with 11 bases between. Germline values: CDR1 MGHRA, CDR2 YSYEKL. The CDR3 consists of 15 residues. CDR3 region: CASSQGAGGNSPLHF. The DNA of the CDR3 is TGCGCCAGCAGCCAAGGTGCCGGAGGGAATTCACCCCTCCACTTT.

The CDR3 sequence is CSVEDGGTPPSYGYTF. The CDR3 DNA follows: TGCAGCGTTGAAGATGGTGGGACACCGCCTTCCTATGGCTACACCTTC. This sequence joins TRBV29-1 and TRBJ1-2; D is possibly TRBD1 (6 bases). The CDR3 has 16 residues. Deletions cut 0 bases from V and 4 bases from J, with 18 bases between. Germline CDR1 SQVTM, CDR2 ANQGSEA.

This clone was counted a single time. The chain links TRBV29-1 to TRBJ2-7; D unclear. Germline lookup yields CDR1 SQVTM and CDR2 ANQGSEA. The CDR3 is 13 amino acids. Trimming took 4 bases from V and 0 from J, leaving 10 bases between them. CDR3 in DNA: TGCAGCGTTGTGAGCAGCGACTCCTACGAGCAGTACTTC. Translating it yields CSVVSSDSYEQYF.

V and J are TRBV11-2 and TRBJ1-6; D uncertain. This CDR3 has 13 amino acids. From germline, CDR1 is SGHAT and CDR2 FQNNGV. Trimming pared 1 base from V and 7 bases from J, leaving 5 bases between. CDR3 nucleotides: TGTGCCAGCAGCTTAGGTCTGAATTCACCCCTCCACTTT. Translated, it gives CASSLGLNSPLHF.

The V gene is TRBV14, the J gene TRBJ1-6; D gene unclear. Trimming took 1 base from V and 0 from J, leaving 10 bases between them. The CDR3 has 17 residues. Germline V gene lookup returns CDR1 SGHDN and CDR2 FVKESK. This CDR3 is CASSQAATNSYNSPLHF. DNA of the CDR3: TGTGCCAGCAGCCAAGCCGCTACAAACTCCTATAATTCACCCCTCCACTTT.

The V gene is TRBV6-4, the J gene TRBJ2-7, with unresolved D. Germline V gives CDR1 MRHNA, CDR2 SNTAGT. Trimming removed 2 bases from V and 3 bases from J, with 8 bases in between. The CDR3 has 13 residues. CDR3 region: CASSDEPGYEQYF. The CDR3 region has the DNA TGTGCCAGCAGTGACGAACCCGGCTACGAGCAGTACTTC.

Written as DNA, the CDR3 is TGTGCCAGCAGCCCAACTTCCAACGGGGGCGGCTACACCTTC. Translation gives CASSPTSNGGGYTF. The chain is built from TRBV7-6 and TRBJ1-2, with D maybe TRBD1 (6 bases). V dropped 5 bases and J dropped 8 bases, with 18 bases sitting between them. This CDR3 region has 14 residues. The germline V gene encodes CDR1 SGHVS and CDR2 FNYEAQ.

The chain is built from TRBV29-1 and TRBJ2-2; TRBD2 is a possible D gene (6 bases). Trimming took 5 bases from V and 5 from J, leaving 15 bases between them. The CDR3 contains 14 residues. CDR1 is SQVTM and CDR2 is ANQGSEA in the germline V gene. The CDR3 DNA is TGCAGCGTTCCGACCATGGAGGGGACCGGGGAGCTGTTTTTT. Its translation: CSVPTMEGTGELFF.

The chain's CDR3 is CASRQIDNYEQYF. For the CDR3, the DNA is TGTGCCAGCAGACAGATCGACAATTACGAGCAGTACTTC. The gene calls are TRBV27 and TRBJ2-7, with D hard to call. V was trimmed by 6 bases and J by 4 bases, leaving 13 bases between them. CDR1 MNHEY and CDR2 SMNVEV come from the germline V gene (reference sequence). The CDR3 is 13 residues long.